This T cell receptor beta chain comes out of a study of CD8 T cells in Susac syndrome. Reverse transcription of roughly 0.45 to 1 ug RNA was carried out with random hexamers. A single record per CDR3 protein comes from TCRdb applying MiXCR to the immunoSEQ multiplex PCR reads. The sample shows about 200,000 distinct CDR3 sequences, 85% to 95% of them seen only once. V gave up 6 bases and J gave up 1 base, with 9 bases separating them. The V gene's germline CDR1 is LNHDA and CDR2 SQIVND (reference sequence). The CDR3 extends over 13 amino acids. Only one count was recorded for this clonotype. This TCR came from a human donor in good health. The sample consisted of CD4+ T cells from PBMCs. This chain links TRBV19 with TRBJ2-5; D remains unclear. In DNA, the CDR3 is TGTGCCAGTAGACTGTCAGGCCAAGAGACCCAGTACTTC. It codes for CASRLSGQETQYF.